This passage covers 18 T cell receptor beta chains from one sample sequenced in a study of human T cells and chemical hapten exposure. MiXCR was run by TCRdb on the 5' RACE reads, yielding one entry per CDR3 protein. The sample shows about 120,000 distinct CDR3 sequences, roughly a fifth of them seen only once. It was unfractionated whole blood from which total RNA was extracted. These receptors came from a human donor in good health.

This clonotype was seen more than once but under ten times. The chain has TRBV18 and TRBJ1-1, with 7 bases that match TRBD1. Germline assignment: CDR1 KGHSH and CDR2 LQKENI. This CDR3 has 15 residues. Trimming took 0 bases from V and 1 from J; bases not matched to a gene: 2. This CDR3 reads CASSPPKGANTEAFF. Here the CDR3 DNA reads TGTGCCAGCTCACCACCCAAGGGGGCGAACACTGAAGCTTTCTTT.

The chain has TRBV30 and TRBJ1-6; D gene uncertain. The CDR3 length is 16 residues. CDR1 and CDR2 (germline): GTSNPN, SVGIG (reference sequence). Deletions cut 8 bases from V and 5 bases from J, with 22 bases between. The CDR3: CAASPPPGRDNSPLHF. The DNA of the CDR3 is TGTGCCGCCTCCCCTCCCCCGGGGAGGGATAATTCACCCCTCCACTTT.

This clonotype was counted a few times. The chain employs TRBV30 and TRBJ1-2; 7 bases map to TRBD1. Per the germline V gene, CDR1 is GTSNPN and CDR2 is SVGIG (reference sequence). This CDR3 has 12 amino acids. After removal of 1 base from V and 5 bases from J, the junction contained 1 base not matched to a gene. CDR3 sequence (DNA): TGTGCCTGGAGTGGACAGGGTTATGGCTACACCTTC. It specifies CAWSGQGYGYTF.

This clonotype turned up a few times. The chain has TRBV2 and TRBJ1-2, with D uncertain. V was trimmed by 7 bases and J by 2 bases, leaving 11 bases between them. Germline CDR1 SNHLY, CDR2 FYNNEI. This CDR3 has 13 amino acids. The CDR3 here is CASNSGPNYGYTF. CDR3 DNA sequence: TGTGCCAGCAACTCTGGACCAAACTATGGCTACACCTTC. The full variable domain, completed using reference TRBV2 and TRBJ1-2, is EPEVTQTPSHQVTQMGQEVILRCVPISNHLYFYWYRQILGQKVEFLVSFYNNEISEKSEIFDDQFSVERPDGSNFTLKIRSTKLEDSAMYFCASNSGPNYGYTFGSGTRLTVV.

This sequence joins TRBV7-2 and TRBJ2-5, with 7 bases fitting TRBD1. Germline values: CDR1 SGHTA, CDR2 FQGNSA. Trimming cost V 3 bases and J 2 bases; bases outside gene matches: 9. The CDR3 sequence is 16 residues long. The chain's CDR3 is CASSLVTGVPQETQYF. In DNA, the CDR3 is TGTGCCAGCAGCTTGGTTACAGGGGTACCACAAGAGACCCAGTACTTC.

CDR3 sequence reads: CASSSEGSGRNEQFF. The DNA of the CDR3 is TGTGCCAGTAGTTCCGAGGGGAGCGGGAGAAATGAGCAGTTCTTC. The J gene is TRBJ2-1, the V gene TRBV19; 8 bases match TRBD2. V lost 5 bases, J lost 7 bases, and 10 bases stayed unmatched. This CDR3 spans 15 amino acids. In germline, CDR1 is LNHDA, CDR2 SQIVND (reference sequence).

This clonotype appeared a few times. V and J are TRBV9 and TRBJ2-4, with 7 bases fitting TRBD1. Germline trimming cut 3 bases from V and 14 bases from J; bases unmatched to any gene: 11. The CDR3 extends over 13 amino acids. The germline CDR1 and CDR2 sequences are SGDLS and YYNGEE. Here the CDR3 reads CASSAGPTGDKYF. The CDR3 DNA follows: TGTGCCAGCAGCGCGGGCCCTACAGGGGACAAGTACTTC. Full variable domain (missing parts from reference TRBV9 and TRBJ2-4): DSGVTQTPKHLITATGQRVTLRCSPRSGDLSVYWYQQSLDQGLQFLIQYYNGEERAKGNILERFSAQQFPDLHSELNLSSLELGDSALYFCASSAGPTGDKYFGAGTRLSVL.

This clonotype showed up just a few times. This chain joins TRBV11-2 and TRBJ1-1; TRBD1 matches at 7 bases. Germline V CDR1 and CDR2: SGHAT, FQNNGV. The CDR3 is 15 amino acids. J lost 1 base, V lost 5 bases, and 7 bases had no gene match. CDR3 region: CASSHAHRGNTEAFF. The CDR3 DNA is TGTGCCAGCAGCCACGCGCACAGGGGGAACACTGAAGCTTTCTTT.

This clonotype was seen more than once but under ten times. J is TRBJ2-3 and V is TRBV12-3 or TRBV12-4, with TRBD2 matching over 8 bases. The CDR3 consists of 16 residues. The ends lost 3 bases at V and 0 bases at J; junction bases unmatched: 5. This CDR3 is CASSLGGRWSTDTQYF. The CDR3 DNA is TGTGCCAGCAGTTTGGGCGGGAGGTGGAGCACAGATACGCAGTATTTT.

This clonotype was seen a few times. The gene calls are TRBV5-1 and TRBJ2-3; no reliable D call. The V end was cut by 3 bases, the J end by 0 bases, with 8 bases between. Germline CDR1 and CDR2: SGHRS and YFSETQ. This CDR3 has 14 amino acids. Here the CDR3 DNA reads TGCGCCAGCAGCTATTCGGTTAGCACAGATACGCAGTATTTT. Translating it yields CASSYSVSTDTQYF. Full variable domain (remainder filled in from reference TRBV5-1 and TRBJ2-3): KAGVTQTPRYLIKTRGQQVTLSCSPISGHRSVSWYQQTPGQGLQFLFEYFSETQRNKGNFPGRFSGRQFSNSRSEMNVSTLELGDSALYLCASSYSVSTDTQYFGPGTRLTVL.

This clonotype appeared a few times. The chain carries TRBV27 and TRBJ1-6; D gene uncertain. The ends were cut back, 6 bases at V and 2 bases at J, with 8 bases in the middle. The CDR3 is made up of 14 amino acids. Germline V gives CDR1 MNHEY, CDR2 SMNVEV (reference sequence). Here the CDR3 DNA reads TGTGCCAGCAGCGCGGTAACCTATAATTCACCCCTCCACTTT. Its translation: CASSAVTYNSPLHF.

The V gene is TRBV20-1, the J gene TRBJ2-7, with 8 bases identical to TRBD1. Germline CDR1 and CDR2: DFQATT and SNEGSKA (reference sequence). This CDR3 has 12 residues. With 6 bases clipped from V and 7 bases from J, the junction kept 8 bases outside the gene matches. DNA of the CDR3: TGCAGTGCCCAGGACAGGGTCGGGGAGCAGTACTTC. It encodes CSAQDRVGEQYF.

The CDR3 DNA reads TGTGCCAGCAGAAAACAGGGAGGGGTTGGACACAATGAGCAGTTCTTC. This translates into CASRKQGGVGHNEQFF. The chain links TRBV27 to TRBJ2-1, with D possibly TRBD2 on 7 matching bases. Germline CDR1 reads MNHEY; CDR2 reads SMNVEV (reference sequence). CDR3 length equals 16 residues. V shed 6 bases and J shed 5 bases, with 20 bases lying between them.

This clonotype was counted a few times. J is TRBJ2-1 and V is TRBV24-1; D is unclear. This CDR3 has 12 amino acids. Germline CDR1 reads KGHDR; CDR2 reads SFDVKD. V was cut by 4 bases and J by 8 bases, with 8 bases left in between. CDR3 sequence: CATSDLTDEQFF. The CDR3 nucleotides are TGTGCCACCAGTGACTTAACGGATGAGCAGTTCTTC.

This clonotype came up a few times. Here the CDR3 DNA reads TGTGCCAGCAGCTTAGGGATTGCCTCCTACAATGAGCAGTTCTTC. This gives the protein CASSLGIASYNEQFF. V is TRBV11-1 and J is TRBJ2-1, with unresolved D. The CDR3 covers 15 residues. Germline V CDR1 and CDR2: SGHAT, FQDESV (reference sequence). Trimming took 1 base from V and 0 from J, leaving 7 bases between them.

The table lists this clonotype with a few counts. The rearrangement uses TRBV11-1 and TRBJ2-6; 10 bases are a match to TRBD1. Trimming took 5 bases from V and 4 from J; bases not matched to a gene: 5. The CDR3 has 16 amino acids. The germline V gene has CDR1 SGHAT and CDR2 FQDESV (reference sequence). The CDR3 region is CASSAGQGVGANVLTF. The CDR3 DNA reads TGTGCCAGCAGCGCTGGACAGGGGGTCGGGGCCAACGTCCTGACTTTC.

The genes are TRBV14 and TRBJ1-4, with no clear D. The ends were cut back, 3 bases at V and 2 bases at J, with 22 bases in the middle. The V gene's germline CDR1 is SGHDN and CDR2 FVKESK. The length of the CDR3 is 19 residues. The CDR3 loop is CASSHSPGPPRWTNEKLFF. The CDR3 nucleotides are TGTGCCAGCAGCCATTCACCGGGTCCCCCGCGCTGGACTAATGAAAAACTGTTTTTT. Full variable domain (rest looked up from reference TRBV14 and TRBJ1-4): EAGVTQFPSHSVIEKGQTVTLRCDPISGHDNLYWYRRVMGKEIKFLLHFVKESKQDESGMPNNRFLAERTGGTYSTLKVQPAELEDSGVYFCASSHSPGPPRWTNEKLFFGSGTQLSVL.

The genes are TRBV28 and TRBJ2-3, with TRBD1 identical over 7 bases. CDR1 MDHEN and CDR2 SYDVKM come from the germline V gene. The CDR3 consists of 14 residues. After removal of 5 bases from V and 3 bases from J, the junction contained 5 bases not matched to a gene. Here the CDR3 DNA reads TGTGCCAGCAGTCCTACAGGGGCGACAGATACGCAGTATTTT. Residues: CASSPTGATDTQYF.